What follows are 19 T cell receptor beta chains derived from one specimen sequenced in a study of OX40 agonist ivuxolimab in advanced cancers. The repertoire was sequenced with immunoSEQ multiplex PCR; TCRdb's copy has only in-frame clones and lacks some. The sample comprises around 95,000 clones, 90% to 95% of which are singletons, and about 0.27% rests with the top ten. Sequencing used CD4+ or CD8+ T cells sorted from blood, obtained in a trial of the OX40 agonist ivuxolimab. The receptors here all came from an adult with an advanced solid tumor such as melanoma, head and neck, liver or kidney cancer.

The rearrangement links TRBV19 to TRBJ1-5; 7 nucleotides match TRBD1. Germline V gene sequence: CDR1 LNHDA, CDR2 SQIVND (reference sequence). Germline trimming cut 6 bases from V and 4 bases from J; bases unmatched to any gene: 0. The CDR3 sequence is 12 residues long. CDR3 amino acids: CASRGQNQPQHF. The CDR3 DNA follows: TGTGCCAGTAGGGGACAGAATCAGCCCCAGCATTTT.

J is TRBJ1-5 and V is TRBV30; D possibly corresponds to TRBD1 (5 bases). This CDR3 region has 10 residues. Germline values: CDR1 GTSNPN, CDR2 SVGIG (reference sequence). V was trimmed by 8 bases and J by 9 bases, leaving 11 bases between them. The CDR3 loop is CAGGWRPQHF. In nucleotides, the CDR3 is TGTGCCGGGGGGTGGAGGCCCCAGCATTTT.

The chain is built from TRBV29-1 and TRBJ2-3, with D unclear. V was shortened by 1 base and J by 5 bases, with 13 bases between the two germline ends. CDR3 length: 14 amino acids. Germline CDR1 reads SQVTM; CDR2 reads ANQGSEA. In DNA form, the CDR3 reads TGCAGCGTTGAAGCGGATACCGCACAAGATACGCAGTATTTT. Amino acids: CSVEADTAQDTQYF.

The J gene is TRBJ2-1, the V gene TRBV4-3, with 12 positions matching TRBD2. Germline CDR1 and CDR2: LGHNA and YSLEER. The V gene end was trimmed by 3 bases and the J gene end by 14 bases; junction bases not matched to a gene: 8. This CDR3 spans 14 amino acids. The CDR3 DNA follows: TGCGCCAGCAGCCAGCTAGCGGGAGGGCCCCAGAAGTTCTTC. Protein product: CASSQLAGGPQKFF.

This clone was counted a few times. Here the CDR3 reads CASAAGTHNEKLFF. CDR3 in DNA: TGTGCCAGTGCAGCCGGGACCCACAATGAAAAACTGTTTTTT. V gene TRBV11-2 combines with J gene TRBJ1-4; possible D gene TRBD1, 5 bases. The CDR3 consists of 14 residues. The V end lost 9 bases, the J end lost 5 bases, and 16 bases lay between the germline ends. Germline V gene sequence: CDR1 SGHAT, CDR2 FQNNGV.

V and J are TRBV7-2 and TRBJ2-3; weak D call: TRBD2 (5 bases). The V gene lost 4 bases and the J gene lost 2 bases, with 16 bases spanning the gap. Per germline, CDR1 SGHTA and CDR2 FQGNSA. The CDR3 spans 16 residues. The CDR3 coding sequence is TGTGCCAGCAGCTACCCAGGACGGCGGGTCACAGATACGCAGTATTTT. Translating gives CASSYPGRRVTDTQYF.

This sequence joins TRBV7-9 and TRBJ1-5; D is ambiguous. The germline gives CDR1 SEHNR, CDR2 FQNEAQ (reference sequence). The CDR3 consists of 13 residues. The V end lost 0 bases, the J end lost 4 bases, and 4 bases lay between the germline ends. The CDR3 DNA follows: TGTGCCAGCAGCTTAGCGCCAAATCAGCCCCAGCATTTT. Translation gives CASSLAPNQPQHF.

As regards this clone: The same CDR3 is also encoded by other DNA sequences in this sample. The chain is built from TRBV4-1 and TRBJ2-1; no firm D call. Germline V gene sequence: CDR1 MGHRA, CDR2 YSYEKL. The ends were cut back, 3 bases at V and 4 bases at J, with 4 bases in the middle. The CDR3 length is 12 residues. Here the CDR3 DNA reads TGCGCCAGCAGCCACACTTACAATGAGCAGTTCTTC. Translating it yields CASSHTYNEQFF.

This chain links TRBV19 with TRBJ1-2; TRBD1 might be the D (5 bases). V was pared by 6 bases and J by 7 bases, with 21 bases between. CDR1 and CDR2 (germline): LNHDA, SQIVND (reference sequence). The CDR3 contains 15 residues. The CDR3 here is CASRLKGVVGAGYTF. The CDR3 DNA is TGTGCCAGTAGATTAAAAGGGGTGGTTGGAGCTGGCTACACCTTC.

The rearrangement joins TRBV7-2 to TRBJ2-7; tentative D call: TRBD1 (5 bases). The CDR3 contains 13 residues. Germline V CDR1 and CDR2: SGHTA, FQGNSA. Trimming took off 1 base at V and 6 bases at J, with 10 bases between the two ends. CDR3: CASSLVKGREQYV. The DNA for the CDR3 is TGTGCCAGCAGCTTAGTGAAGGGGCGCGAGCAGTACGTC.

This chain uses TRBV6-6 with TRBJ1-5; unclear D gene. Germline V gives CDR1 MNHNY, CDR2 SVGAGI (reference sequence). The CDR3 consists of 13 residues. V lost 4 bases and J 0 bases, leaving 4 bases between the germline ends. The DNA of the CDR3 is TGTGCCAGCAGTTGGAGTAGCAATCAGCCCCAGCATTTT. Translated: CASSWSSNQPQHF.

The genes are TRBV28 and TRBJ1-2, with 7 bases aligning to TRBD1. Germline CDR1 reads MDHEN; CDR2 reads SYDVKM. V lost 4 bases to trimming and J lost 5 bases; unmatched junction nucleotides: 7. This CDR3 comprises 14 residues. The CDR3 coding sequence is TGTGCCAGCAGTTCCCCCGGGACAGCGTATGGCTACACCTTC. As protein: CASSSPGTAYGYTF.

The rearrangement links TRBV25-1 to TRBJ2-1; D unclear. The ends were cut back, 3 bases at V and 0 bases at J, with 12 bases in the middle. Germline CDR1 is MGHDK and CDR2 is SYGVNS. The CDR3 totals 16 residues. DNA of the CDR3: TGTGCCAGCAGTGAGGTGGGCCCAAGCTCCTACAATGAGCAGTTCTTC. Amino acid sequence: CASSEVGPSSYNEQFF.

The rearrangement links TRBV4-3 to TRBJ1-3; D may be TRBD1 (6 bases). From germline, CDR1 is LGHNA and CDR2 YSLEER. This CDR3 region has 15 residues. Trimming pared 0 bases from V and 9 bases from J, leaving 15 bases between. The CDR3 sequence: CASSQDLGGWGTIYF. DNA of the CDR3: TGCGCCAGCAGCCAAGATTTGGGGGGCTGGGGCACCATATATTTT.

The gene calls are TRBV6-6 and TRBJ2-3, with a tentative D call TRBD2 (6 bases). In germline, CDR1 is MNHNY, CDR2 SVGAGI (reference sequence). Trimming shortened V by 1 base and J by 0 bases, and 11 bases separated the two germline ends. CDR3 size: 16 residues. CDR3 coding DNA: TGTGCCAGCAGTTACTATGTAGCGGCTAGCACAGATACGCAGTATTTT. As protein: CASSYYVAASTDTQYF.

The V and J genes are TRBV4-2 and TRBJ1-3; a weak D match, TRBD1 (5 bases). Trimming removed 4 bases at V and 1 base at J, with 8 bases between. The germline CDR1 and CDR2 sequences are LGHNA and YNFKEQ. The length of the CDR3 is 14 residues. CDR3 DNA sequence: TGTGCCAGCAGCCTAAGGGGATCTGGAAACACCATATATTTT. It is translated as CASSLRGSGNTIYF.

This chain joins TRBV7-2 and TRBJ2-1, with D perhaps TRBD2 (6 bases). Per the germline V gene, CDR1 is SGHTA and CDR2 is FQGNSA. The CDR3 sequence is 15 residues long. V was trimmed by 0 bases and J by 4 bases, leaving 10 bases between them. The CDR3 region has the DNA TGTGCCAGCAGCTTAGCGGCTAGCGTATACAATGAGCAGTTCTTC. It is translated as CASSLAASVYNEQFF.

The V and J genes are TRBV29-1 and TRBJ2-1; D is uncertain. In germline, CDR1 is SQVTM, CDR2 ANQGSEA. Trimming shortened V by 4 bases and J by 12 bases, and 16 bases separated the two germline ends. The CDR3 totals 12 residues. The CDR3 loop is CSVAGPDGRQFF. For the CDR3, the DNA is TGCAGCGTTGCGGGCCCCGATGGAAGGCAGTTCTTC.

V is TRBV28 and J is TRBJ2-5; 11 positions match TRBD2. V gave up 8 bases and J gave up 0 bases; unmatched junction bases: 8. Per the germline V gene, CDR1 is MDHEN and CDR2 is SYDVKM. The CDR3 has 16 amino acids. CDR3 DNA sequence: TGTGCCAGCCCACCGGGACTAGCGGCCTACCAAGAGACCCAGTACTTC. Protein sequence: CASPPGLAAYQETQYF. Combining the CDR3 with reference TRBV28 and TRBJ2-5 gives the whole variable domain DVKVTQSSRYLVKRTGEKVFLECVQDMDHENMFWYRQDPGLGLRLIYFSYDVKMKEKGDIPEGYSVSREKKERFSLILESASTNQTSMYLCASPPGLAAYQETQYFGPGTRLLVL.